These 30 T cell receptor beta chains came from one sample sequenced in a study of regulatory T cells in long-lasting Graves disease. Time point denoted: newly diagnosed GD, antithyroid drugs for less than 3 months. There was RNA extracted from PBMCs, and the TCR library was made from it. Through Arm-PCR of CDR3 regions and iRepertoire HTBI primers, TCR beta libraries were built. MiXCR, applied by TCRdb to the multiplex PCR reads, yields one record per CDR3 protein. The data contain over 500,000 distinct CDR3 sequences, 16% of them seen just once; the ten biggest clones take up around a sixth. This same sample was also part of a study on T cells in Graves' hyperthyroidism and ophthalmopathy.

The sequenced sample was peripheral blood mononuclear cells (PBMCs), obtained at new diagnosis, from a patient treated with antithyroid drugs. The receptor source for this set is a woman aged 25-40 years with Graves disease.

This clonotype was detected only a few times. CDR3: CASSPGLAGQPQHF. The CDR3 DNA is TGCGCCAGCAGCCCAGGGCTTGCGGGTCAGCCCCAGCATTTT. This chain links TRBV5-1 with TRBJ1-5; TRBD1 is a possible D gene (5 bases). This CDR3 region has 14 residues. The V end lost 4 bases, the J end lost 6 bases, and 14 bases lay between the germline ends. Germline CDR1 and CDR2: SGHRS and YFSETQ.

The chain carries TRBV5-1 and TRBJ1-1; a possible D gene is TRBD1 (5 bases). CDR1 is SGHRS, CDR2 YFSETQ, per germline. This CDR3 spans 14 amino acids. Trimming left V 7 bases short and J 2 bases short, with 15 bases between. The CDR3 DNA is TGCGCCAGCCAACAGGAGGGGAGCAACACTGAAGCTTTCTTT. Its translation: CASQQEGSNTEAFF.

This chain links TRBV12-3 or TRBV12-4 with TRBJ1-1; no clear D gene. CDR3 length equals 15 residues. V gave up 7 bases and J gave up 10 bases, with 25 bases separating them. The CDR3 protein is CASKGAALASTRAFF. The CDR3 DNA reads TGTGCCAGCAAGGGTGCAGCCTTGGCCTCAACGCGAGCTTTCTTT.

J is TRBJ1-5 and V is TRBV5-5; 11 bases line up with TRBD1. The CDR3 extends over 15 amino acids. Losses at the gene ends were 5 bases for V and 5 bases for J; bases not matched to a gene: 6. Germline CDR1 SGHKS, CDR2 YYEKEE (reference sequence). CDR3 sequence: CASRSRDRGDQPQHF. DNA for the CDR3: TGTGCCAGCAGAAGCCGGGACAGGGGGGATCAGCCCCAGCATTTT.

This clonotype was counted ten times or more. This chain joins TRBV5-1 and TRBJ2-7; weak D call: TRBD2 (6 bases). V was trimmed by 4 bases and J by 3 bases, leaving 17 bases between them. The CDR3 is made up of 15 amino acids. The V gene's germline CDR1 is SGHRS and CDR2 YFSETQ. The CDR3 region is CASSQGSGSVYEQYF. CDR3 nucleotides: TGCGCCAGCAGCCAGGGTAGCGGATCGGTCTACGAGCAGTACTTC.

This clonotype was observed many times. The V gene is TRBV27, the J gene TRBJ2-2; 14 nucleotides align to TRBD2. V was pared by 6 bases and J by 5 bases, with 5 bases of the junction left unmatched. This CDR3 region has 16 residues. Germline values: CDR1 MNHEY, CDR2 SMNVEV (reference sequence). The CDR3 region has the DNA TGTGCCAGCAGGAGGACTAGCGGGAGGAAGACCGGGGAGCTGTTTTTT. Its translation: CASRRTSGRKTGELFF.

This clonotype was counted at least ten times. This chain links TRBV11-3 with TRBJ2-2, with D unclear. The CDR3 covers 14 residues. Germline CDR1 is SGHNT and CDR2 is YENEEA. Trimming took 0 bases from V and 6 from J, leaving 8 bases between them. Written as DNA, the CDR3 is TGTGCCAGCAGCTTAGAGAGAGTTTCCGGGGAGCTGTTTTTT. Protein: CASSLERVSGELFF.

Only a few counts were recorded for this clonotype. The gene calls are TRBV28 and TRBJ2-3; 8 nucleotides align to TRBD2. V shed 5 bases and J 4 bases; nucleotides not matched to a gene: 5. Germline loops: CDR1 MDHEN, CDR2 SYDVKM. The CDR3 spans 14 residues. In DNA, the CDR3 is TGTGCCAGCAGTGCCCGGGGGGGTCCAGATACGCAGTATTTT. Translated, it gives CASSARGGPDTQYF.

This clonotype has ten or more counts. CDR3 protein: CASSTVANYGYTF. CDR3 sequence (DNA): TGTGCCAGCAGCACCGTTGCTAACTATGGCTACACCTTC. This chain connects TRBV12-3 or TRBV12-4 to TRBJ1-2, with D unclear. The CDR3 covers 13 residues. Trimming left V 6 bases short and J 0 bases short, with 8 bases between.

This clonotype has just a few counts. A single base separates this from a much larger clone, so it may be a read error. J is TRBJ2-7 and V is TRBV28; D ambiguous. The CDR3 has 16 amino acids. CDR1 is MDHEN, CDR2 SYDVKM, per germline. DNA of the CDR3: TGTGCCAGCAGTTTAAACCCCCACTTAAGCTCCTACGAGCAGTGCTTC. Its translation: CASSLNPHLSSYEQCF.

This clonotype showed up just once. The genes are TRBV5-1 and TRBJ2-7; the match to TRBD1 covers 9 bases. This CDR3 is built from 14 residues. Unmatched junction bases numbered 9, after V lost 4 bases and J lost 7 bases. Germline V gene data show CDR1 as SGHRS and CDR2 as YFSETQ. For the CDR3, the DNA is TGCGCCAGCAGCGGCCAGGACAGGGGCGGTGAGCAGTACTTC. Translation gives CASSGQDRGGEQYF.

The V call is TRBV4-1, the J call TRBJ2-7; D gene uncertain. The ends were cut back, 1 base at V and 0 bases at J, with 10 bases in the middle. The CDR3 runs 15 residues. CDR1 is MGHRA, CDR2 YSYEKL, per germline. The CDR3 nucleotides read TGCGCCAGCAGCCAAGCTCGGTCTAGCTCCTACGAGCAGTACTTC. Protein product: CASSQARSSSYEQYF.

The sample holds a few counts of this clonotype. The chain uses TRBV30 and TRBJ2-7, with no clear D. In germline, CDR1 is GTSNPN, CDR2 SVGIG (reference sequence). V was cut by 3 bases and J by 0 bases, with 12 bases left in between. CDR3 length equals 14 residues. In nucleotides, the CDR3 is TGTGCCTGGAGCGGCCTTAAAGGCTCCTACGAGCAGTACTTC. Translating it yields CAWSGLKGSYEQYF.

This clonotype was found many times. The chain recombines TRBV2 with TRBJ2-6; D not resolved. This CDR3 is 15 amino acids long. Germline-derived CDR1 and CDR2 are SNHLY and FYNNEI. The V gene lost 3 bases and the J gene lost 0 bases, with 6 bases spanning the gap. CDR3 DNA: TGTGCCAGCAGTGAGACCGGCTCTGGGGCCAACGTCCTGACTTTC. This translates into CASSETGSGANVLTF.

This clonotype was counted many times. The J gene is TRBJ2-7, the V gene TRBV28, with D possibly being TRBD1 or TRBD2 (5 bases each). Between the trimmed V and J ends, which lost 1 base and 6 bases, there was a span of 13 bases. Germline values: CDR1 MDHEN, CDR2 SYDVKM. This CDR3 is built from 14 residues. The CDR3: CASSLYEGFPEQYF. DNA of the CDR3: TGTGCCAGCAGTTTATACGAGGGGTTTCCCGAGCAGTACTTC.

The sample holds a few counts of this clonotype. The chain links TRBV28 to TRBJ2-7, with 13 bases matching TRBD2. CDR1 is MDHEN and CDR2 is SYDVKM in the germline V gene. With V trimmed by 8 bases and J by 6 bases, 10 bases remained unmatched. The CDR3 length is 15 residues. The CDR3: CASSQTSGRISEQYF. For the CDR3, the DNA is TGTGCCAGCTCACAGACTAGCGGGAGGATCTCCGAGCAGTACTTC. The full variable domain, in which reference TRBV28 and TRBJ2-7 provide the parts outside the CDR3, is DVKVTQSSRYLVKRTGEKVFLECVQDMDHENMFWYRQDPGLGLRLIYFSYDVKMKEKGDIPEGYSVSREKKERFSLILESASTNQTSMYLCASSQTSGRISEQYFGPGTRLTVT.

The genes are TRBV19 and TRBJ2-1; the match to TRBD2 covers 7 bases. The V and J ends lost 7 bases and 2 bases, in that order; junction bases with no gene match: 8. The CDR3 runs 15 residues. Germline values: CDR1 LNHDA, CDR2 SQIVND (reference sequence). CDR3 bases: TGTGCCAGTAACCACGGACTAGGTACCTACAATGAGCAGTTCTTC. It encodes CASNHGLGTYNEQFF.

This clonotype was detected many times. V usage is TRBV2 and J usage is TRBJ2-6; D gene uncertain. V was pared by 3 bases and J by 0 bases, with 18 bases between. The CDR3 sequence is 19 residues long. Germline V gene sequence: CDR1 SNHLY, CDR2 FYNNEI. As DNA, the CDR3 is TGTGCCAGCAGTGAGTTGACTGGCCCTGGTTTCTCTGGGGCCAACGTCCTGACTTTC. It yields the protein CASSELTGPGFSGANVLTF.

In this sample, this clonotype turned up a few times. The rearrangement links TRBV19 to TRBJ2-3; D uncertain. V was pared by 3 bases and J by 4 bases, with 14 bases between. Germline V gene lookup returns CDR1 LNHDA and CDR2 SQIVND (reference sequence). The CDR3 length is 15 residues. The CDR3 nucleotides are TGTGCCAGTAGTATGCAGTCGAGGACCCCAGATACGCAGTATTTT. Protein: CASSMQSRTPDTQYF. Drawing the rest from reference TRBV19 and TRBJ2-3, the complete variable domain is DGGITQSPKYLFRKEGQNVTLSCEQNLNHDAMYWYRQDPGQGLRLIYYSQIVNDFQKGDIAEGYSVSREKKESFPLTVTSAQKNPTAFYLCASSMQSRTPDTQYFGPGTRLTVL.

This clonotype was seen at least ten times. The chain recombines TRBV6-2 or TRBV6-3 with TRBJ2-5; TRBD2 aligns across 7 bases. Germline V gene lookup returns CDR1 MNHEY and CDR2 SVGEGT. Trimming at V came to 8 bases and at J to 5 bases, leaving 5 bases not matched to a gene. The CDR3 consists of 12 residues. The CDR3 sequence is CASGRGVETQYF. CDR3 DNA sequence: TGTGCCAGCGGGAGGGGAGTGGAGACCCAGTACTTC.

This clonotype was counted ten times or more. The genes are TRBV7-9 and TRBJ2-7; D is undetermined. This CDR3 comprises 11 residues. In germline, CDR1 is SEHNR, CDR2 FQNEAQ (reference sequence). V gave up 6 bases and J gave up 2 bases, with 5 bases separating them. The CDR3 coding sequence is TGTGCCAGCAGTTCTGCCTACGAGCAGTACTTC. Protein: CASSSAYEQYF.

This clonotype was observed at least ten times. The chain joins TRBV27 to TRBJ2-7; 9 bases fit TRBD2. From germline, CDR1 is MNHEY and CDR2 SMNVEV (reference sequence). V dropped 5 bases and J dropped 3; count of bases not matched to a gene: 8. The CDR3 is 15 amino acids. CDR3 sequence reads: CASSIKAGGNYEQYF. In nucleotides, the CDR3 is TGTGCCAGCAGTATAAAGGCGGGAGGGAACTACGAGCAGTACTTC.

This clonotype was seen only a few times. This probably arose from a read error, given a far larger clone one base away. The CDR3 coding sequence is TGTGCCAGCAGTCGATCAGGACAGGGCGGGGGCCAATCACCCCTCCACTTT. Its protein is CASSRSGQGGGQSPLHF. The rearrangement uses TRBV6-1 and TRBJ1-6; 8 nucleotides line up with TRBD1. Trimming cost V 5 bases and J 10 bases; bases outside gene matches: 16. This CDR3 comprises 17 residues. The germline V gene encodes CDR1 MNHNS and CDR2 SASEGT.

This clonotype was counted a few times. The chain has TRBV27 and TRBJ2-1; 10 bases agree with TRBD2. From germline, CDR1 is MNHEY and CDR2 SMNVEV (reference sequence). This CDR3 contains 16 residues. The ends lost 6 bases at V and 0 bases at J; junction bases unmatched: 5. Here the CDR3 reads CASRTSGPSSYNEQFF. The CDR3 DNA is TGTGCCAGCAGGACTAGCGGGCCTAGCTCCTACAATGAGCAGTTCTTC.

This clonotype was seen a few times. The J gene is TRBJ2-7, the V gene TRBV6-2 or TRBV6-3; either TRBD1 or TRBD2 may supply D (5 bases each). The CDR3 spans 14 residues. The V and J ends lost 1 base and 6 bases respectively, with 13 bases between them. Germline V gene lookup returns CDR1 MNHEY and CDR2 SVGEGT. The CDR3 DNA reads as TGTGCCAGCAGTTACTTTAGGGACGTGGGCGAGCAGTACTTC. Translating gives CASSYFRDVGEQYF.

The genes are TRBV19 and TRBJ1-5; no definite D call. This CDR3 has 15 residues. V was trimmed by 3 bases and J by 4 bases, leaving 13 bases between them. CDR1 is LNHDA, CDR2 SQIVND, per germline (reference sequence). CDR3 amino acids: CASSIEQLPNQPQHF. In nucleotides, the CDR3 is TGTGCCAGTAGTATTGAACAGTTGCCTAATCAGCCCCAGCATTTT. Complete variable domain (other parts from reference TRBV19 and TRBJ1-5): DGGITQSPKYLFRKEGQNVTLSCEQNLNHDAMYWYRQDPGQGLRLIYYSQIVNDFQKGDIAEGYSVSREKKESFPLTVTSAQKNPTAFYLCASSIEQLPNQPQHFGDGTRLSIL.

V usage is TRBV6-1 and J usage is TRBJ2-5; the match to TRBD2 covers 8 bases. CDR3 length: 15 amino acids. Losses at the gene ends were 6 bases for V and 5 bases for J; bases not matched to a gene: 11. Germline CDR1 is MNHNS and CDR2 is SASEGT. The CDR3 protein is CASSSTWTSWETQYF. DNA of the CDR3: TGTGCCAGCAGCTCTACTTGGACTAGCTGGGAGACCCAGTACTTC.

The chain is built from TRBV7-8 and TRBJ2-7; maybe TRBD1 (6 bases). The CDR3 totals 19 residues. V shed 4 bases and J shed 2 bases, with 27 bases lying between them. CDR1 is SGHVS, CDR2 FQNEAQ, per germline. The CDR3, as DNA: TGTGCCAGCAGCTCCCGCATGGGACCCACAGGGACCGCCACCTACGAGCAGTACTTC. This codes for CASSSRMGPTGTATYEQYF. Drawing the rest from reference TRBV7-8 and TRBJ2-7, the complete variable domain is GAGVSQSPRYKVAKRGQDVALRCDPISGHVSLFWYQQALGQGPEFLTYFQNEAQLDKSGLPSDRFFAERPEGSVSTLKIQRTQQEDSAVYLCASSSRMGPTGTATYEQYFGPGTRLTVT.

The CDR3 coding sequence is TGCGCCAGCAGCTCGGGGTACTCCTACAATGAGCAGTTCTTC. Translating gives CASSSGYSYNEQFF. V is TRBV5-1 and J is TRBJ2-1; possible D gene TRBD2, 5 bases. CDR1 is SGHRS, CDR2 YFSETQ, per germline. The CDR3 extends over 14 amino acids. Trimming left V 3 bases short and J 0 bases short, with 7 bases between.

This clonotype was counted many times. The gene calls are TRBV24-1 and TRBJ1-2; no definite D call. CDR1 is KGHDR, CDR2 SFDVKD, per germline. V gave up 3 bases and J gave up 9 bases, with 16 bases separating them. The CDR3 has 14 residues. The chain's CDR3 is CATSDDSGVRRYTF. In DNA form, the CDR3 reads TGTGCCACCAGTGATGATTCGGGAGTTCGCCGCTACACCTTC.